This entry features one T cell receptor beta chain sequence. What this receptor recognizes is not known. Per-base qualities were not stored, and no clone one base away is much larger. Spanning cysteine to phenylalanine, the CDR3 consists of 13 amino acids. Only the CDR3 portion is preserved as DNA: 39 bases, with reading frame beginning at the first base. V gives up 0 bases and J gives up 2 bases, and the segment between their germline ends measures 6 bases. Taken from the germline V gene, the CDR1 and CDR2 loops are SGHTS and YDEGEE. These data originate in a study of quantifying T cell responses using KT2 cells (dated by TCRdb to the late 2010s). With regard to the full study: RNA was DNase-treated and reverse transcribed with TCR alpha and beta constant-region primers, mostly using SuperScript III. The efficiency of the T4 ligation step under optimum conditions was estimated to be above 8%. To avoid over-amplification, PCR2 was carried out as a SYBR Green qPCR and halted once a predetermined fluorescence threshold was reached. Study-wide findings and limitations: KT2 sequences were detected down to the lowest spike-in tested, about one KT2 cell per 100,000 PBMC. Counts of KT2 alpha and beta sequences scaled linearly with input KT2 cell number over several orders of magnitude. At very high KT2 spike-in numbers, detection of KT2 sequences reached saturation. No side-by-side comparison of the pipeline with other TCR sequencing techniques was included in the study.

Known numbers of KT2, a T cell clone whose TCR had been sequenced previously, were spiked into unfractionated PBMC to test the sensitivity and accuracy of the pipeline. KT2 cells were mixed with a fixed number of PBMC to create a range of KT2-to-PBMC ratios. Libraries came from UMI-ligation and nested PCR. A single-stranded oligonucleotide carrying the Illumina SP2 sequence and a UMI was ligated to the cDNA 3' end using T4 RNA ligase 1. PCR1 used 4 to 5 cycles (98 degrees C 15 s, 69 degrees C 30 s, 72 degrees C 40 s), and the beta primer was an equimolar mix of RC1.1 and RC1.2 that covered TRBC1 and TRBC2. From PCR2 onward, TCR alpha and beta chains were processed separately, and sample indices and Illumina adaptors were added. The UMI, placed after an 8-base spacer, consisted of 12 random nucleotides arranged as two hexamers with a spacer between them. The libraries were sequenced on an Illumina MiSeq using v2 2x251 paired-end chemistry, usually with more than ten samples in each run. PhiX DNA was added at roughly 5-7.5% to each sequencing library so that diversity was increased. The published analysis was carried out like this. Raw reads were converted to FASTQ with bcl2fastq and were demultiplexed by dual indices with Demultiplexor. Decombinator assigned V and J genes by tag matching, allowing a single base-pair mismatch. Collapsinator used UMIs to correct both sequencing errors and frequency errors arising from PCR heterogeneity. CDR3Translator turned Decombinator identifiers into nucleotide sequence, translated that sequence into amino acids, and pulled out the CDR3 based on C- and N-terminal motifs. Each distinct KT2 TCR was counted as one cluster of KT2 sequences that shared a single unique molecular identifier. The public sequencing data were trimmed at Q25 with fastp and processed into clonotypes with MiXCR by TCRdb, which kept only in-frame beta chains. CDR3 protein sequences are deduplicated, and each keeps its most common genes and DNA. The V and J calls were determined by TCRdb, not by the authors. This sample gives around 50,000 distinct CDR3 sequences in total; around 10% of them show up just once. Roughly a tenth of the sample lies in the top ten.

This TCR came from a human donor. The chain employs TRBV5-8 and TRBJ2-7; the D gene cannot be named for sure. Sequencing input: PBMCs spiked with cells of the T cell clone KT2. The sequence in DNA is TGTGCCAGCAGCTTGGGGTTCGCCTACGAGCAGTACTTC. Its translation reads: CASSLGFAYEQYF.